One sample yielded the 3 T cell receptor beta chains listed below, sequenced in a study of Ad26.COV2.S vaccination and SARS-CoV-2 variants. Sequencing was performed with immunoSEQ multiplex PCR; in TCRdb, only in-frame clones are kept and a portion is missing. This sample has about 140,000 clones; around 86% occur once, and the top ten carry 5%. Specimen: peripheral blood, collected after recovery from COVID-19. These receptor sequences come from a human donor who had recovered from COVID-19.

The V gene is TRBV28, the J gene TRBJ1-2, with 9 bases matching TRBD1. CDR3 length equals 16 residues. Trimming at V came to 7 bases and at J to 9 bases, leaving 18 bases not matched to a gene. Germline V CDR1 and CDR2: MDHEN, SYDVKM. The CDR3 loop is CASTPGGGQGRVSYTF. In nucleotides, the CDR3 is TGTGCCAGCACCCCTGGAGGGGGACAGGGAAGAGTAAGCTACACCTTC.

The chain combines TRBV19 with TRBJ2-2; D perhaps matches TRBD2 (6 bases). This CDR3 region has 17 residues. Between the trimmed V and J ends, which lost 3 bases and 4 bases, there was a span of 18 bases. Germline CDR1 reads LNHDA; CDR2 reads SQIVND (reference sequence). The CDR3 DNA follows: TGTGCCAGTAGTATGGGGCCGCGGGGTCGGGGCACCGGGGAGCTGTTTTTT. It encodes CASSMGPRGRGTGELFF.

The chain recombines TRBV30 with TRBJ1-1; unclear D gene. The germline CDR1 and CDR2 sequences are GTSNPN and SVGIG (reference sequence). The CDR3 is 15 amino acids. V shed 3 bases and J shed 0 bases, with 14 bases lying between them. The chain's CDR3 is CAWRALGWVNTEAFF. In DNA form, the CDR3 reads TGTGCCTGGAGGGCCTTGGGGTGGGTGAACACTGAAGCTTTCTTT.